This T cell receptor (beta chain) was sequenced for a study of blood T cells in healthy people across ages (dated by TCRdb to 2013 to 2016). Regarding the research as a whole: Template switching captured roughly one uniquely barcoded TCR beta cDNA molecule per two T cells in model experiments. Using deep sequencing normalized with unique cDNA molecular identifiers, the study measured how TCR beta repertoire diversity changes with age. The donors were split into four age groups: young (average about 16 years), middle-aged (39), aged (roughly 60) and long-lived (roughly 86). Donors of different ages were randomly distributed across sequencing lanes to avoid experimental bias. For two donors (one aged 18 to 29 and one aged 80 or older), the study analyzed two additional independent replicas of 1 million unique cDNA reads from the same blood draw. On the study overall, not on this receptor specifically: Compared with the aged group, the long-lived group had more naive CD4+ T cells, fewer expanded clones and increased TCR diversity, suggesting age selection. A strong correlation was found between observed TCR beta diversity and the percentage of naive T cells measured by flow cytometry. Since profiling was done on bulk unsorted PBMCs, naive and antigen-experienced compartments could not be conclusively compared. As age increased, observed TCR beta diversity per million T cells dropped in a roughly linear way, and a significant reduction was already evident by age around 41. Because the CMV infection status of the donors was unknown, age-related changes in expanded clonotypes may potentially have been confounded. Estimates of total diversity from one million sequenced T cells were regarded as lower bounds and underestimates.

Library method: 5' RACE. The sequencer was an Illumina HiSeq 2500. A second about 6 to 11 cycle PCR used a sample-barcoded 5' primer and a J-beta primer mix. Each TCR beta cDNA molecule received a unique molecular identifier from a template-switch 5' adaptor carrying 12 random nucleotides. At least 2.5 million CDR3-containing paired-end reads were obtained from each sample. First-strand cDNA synthesis was performed from all RNA using the Mint cDNA synthesis kit, with priming by a TRBC-specific oligonucleotide. All cDNA was treated with uracil-DNA glycosylase and then went through a first 18-cycle PCR with the universal primers M1SS and BC2_uni_R. Per the authors' processing: Normalization of each sample was performed by random selection of 1 million high-quality reads, each carrying a distinct molecular identifier. Instead of being binned into consensus sequences, reads that shared molecular identifiers were thrown out. MiTCR, set to a Q25 quality threshold and the strictest error-elimination algorithm, was used for CDR3 identification, clonotype clustering and error correction. A nonparametric unseen species model with Euler transformation was used to estimate lower-bound total TCR beta diversity. TCRdb reprocessed the public reads (quality trimming at Q25 with fastp, clone calling with MiXCR) and kept in-frame beta chains. CDR3 protein duplicates are merged, each entry listing the most common genes and DNA. The V and J calls and clone size are TCRdb's, not the authors'. The sample includes roughly 700,000 distinct CDR3 sequences, with 45% to 50% observed a single time. The ten biggest clones cover 30% to 40% of the sample.

The donors were some 36 Caucasian individuals from Russia, aged 6 to 90 years, who were systemically healthy. Each donor gave around 9.9 milliliters of peripheral blood, collected into EDTA-treated Vacutainer tubes. Ficoll-Paque density-gradient centrifugation was used to isolate PBMCs, with at least 7 million obtained per sample. Trizol reagent was used to extract total RNA from PBMCs, with at least 5.5 micrograms per sample. Naive CD45RAhigh/CD27high T cell percentages were measured by flow cytometry on a PBMC aliquot from every donor. CDR1 and CDR2, looked up from the germline V gene (reference sequence), are LNHNV and YYDKDF. The CDR3 contains 13 residues, cysteine and phenylalanine counted. Solely the CDR3 DNA is kept, with 39 bases framed from the first base. As concerns this clonotype: The clone's antigen remains unknown. One end of the junction is discordant with germline, which a read error may explain.

What was sequenced was blood. The TCR sequence derives from an older woman in good health. Here the chain combines TRBV15 and TRBJ1-2; the D gene cannot be named for sure. The base sequence is TGTGCTACCAGCAGAGATCGGCCCGAGGGCTACACCTTC. Its amino acids are CATSRDRPEGYTF.